Listed below are T cell receptor beta chains from one sample, sequenced in a study of control samples from healthy donors and cancer patients. This table comes from immunoSEQ multiplex PCR, and its TCRdb copy is limited to in-frame clones, with some not included. The sample has about 160,000 clones; 90% to 95% are singletons. Input material: PBMCs. These receptors originate from a man aged 55 to 69 with colorectal cancer. The CDR3 runs from the conserved cysteine through the conserved F or W. D genes are given only for firm matches.

V gene: TRBV11-2
D gene: TRBD1
J gene: TRBJ1-2
CDR3 protein: CASSRGQGGDGYTF

V gene: TRBV30
D gene: .
J gene: TRBJ2-2
CDR3 protein: CAWSLSPRATGELFF

V gene: TRBV2
D gene: .
J gene: TRBJ2-5
CDR3 protein: CASRGGTSQETQYF

V gene: TRBV6-1
D gene: .
J gene: TRBJ1-2
CDR3 protein: CASSELVTDSYGYTF

V gene: TRBV7-2
D gene: TRBD2
J gene: TRBJ2-7
CDR3 protein: CASSPAGVGGEQYF

V gene: TRBV19
D gene: .
J gene: TRBJ1-5
CDR3 protein: CASTKTGSRNQPQHF

V gene: TRBV7-2
D gene: .
J gene: TRBJ2-5
CDR3 protein: CASSLRWGQETQYF

V gene: TRBV6-2/TRBV6-3
D gene: .
J gene: TRBJ1-2
CDR3 protein: CASSYRMEGTDGYTF

V gene: TRBV5-6
D gene: .
J gene: TRBJ1-2
CDR3 protein: CASSLTWTRYTF

V gene: TRBV6-5
D gene: .
J gene: TRBJ2-7
CDR3 protein: CASRDHSTYEQYF

V gene: TRBV3-1/TRBV3-2
D gene: .
J gene: TRBJ1-6
CDR3 protein: CASSQGSPGAANNSPLHF

V gene: TRBV19
D gene: .
J gene: TRBJ2-3
CDR3 protein: CASSIFPTSTDTQYF

V gene: TRBV5-1
D gene: TRBD2
J gene: TRBJ2-1
CDR3 protein: CASSLGGGSSYNEQFF

V gene: TRBV2
D gene: .
J gene: TRBJ1-2
CDR3 protein: CAGRGQANYGYTF

V gene: TRBV7-2
D gene: .
J gene: TRBJ2-2
CDR3 protein: CASSPQFFTGYTGELFF

V gene: TRBV10-3
D gene: .
J gene: TRBJ1-1
CDR3 protein: CAISESRGEDTEAFF

V gene: TRBV30
D gene: TRBD2
J gene: TRBJ2-3
CDR3 protein: CAWTGGGADTQYF

V gene: TRBV6-5
D gene: .
J gene: TRBJ1-1
CDR3 protein: CASTQSGGAEAFF

V gene: TRBV5-1
D gene: TRBD1
J gene: TRBJ2-2
CDR3 protein: CASSSSTGSTGELFF

V gene: TRBV30
D gene: TRBD1
J gene: TRBJ1-1
CDR3 protein: CAWSVQGGRNTEAFF

V gene: TRBV9
D gene: .
J gene: TRBJ2-5
CDR3 protein: CASSGVGETQYF

V gene: TRBV6-5
D gene: TRBD1
J gene: TRBJ2-7
CDR3 protein: CASAVGTGAEQYF

V gene: TRBV7-2
D gene: .
J gene: TRBJ1-1
CDR3 protein: CASSLTGITEAFF

V gene: TRBV30
D gene: .
J gene: TRBJ1-2
CDR3 protein: CAFRTRVYGYTF

V gene: TRBV5-4
D gene: TRBD1
J gene: TRBJ1-4
CDR3 protein: CASSPGQGSKEKLFF

V gene: TRBV27
D gene: .
J gene: TRBJ2-1
CDR3 protein: CASISLPGAYNEQFF

V gene: TRBV7-8
D gene: .
J gene: TRBJ1-1
CDR3 protein: CASSLGLAAEAFF

V gene: TRBV5-1
D gene: .
J gene: TRBJ2-5
CDR3 protein: CASSLDKIQETQYF

V gene: TRBV7-9
D gene: TRBD1
J gene: TRBJ1-2
CDR3 protein: CASSRAGTGDLYGYTF

V gene: TRBV6-2/TRBV6-3
D gene: .
J gene: TRBJ2-2
CDR3 protein: CASSPTRGGDTGELFF

V gene: TRBV5-5
D gene: .
J gene: TRBJ2-1
CDR3 protein: CASSLTDSSYNEQFF

V gene: TRBV10-1
D gene: .
J gene: TRBJ2-1
CDR3 protein: CASSVGAGLSYNEQFF

V gene: TRBV5-1
D gene: .
J gene: TRBJ2-4
CDR3 protein: CASSLPNSGAKNIQYF

V gene: TRBV5-1
D gene: TRBD2
J gene: TRBJ2-3
CDR3 protein: CASSLGTLAGSSTDTQYF

V gene: TRBV19
D gene: TRBD2
J gene: TRBJ2-5
CDR3 protein: CASSGGTSVIQETQYF

V gene: TRBV5-4
D gene: TRBD2
J gene: TRBJ2-3
CDR3 protein: CASSPSGTSVIDTQYF

V gene: TRBV29-1
D gene: TRBD1
J gene: TRBJ1-3
CDR3 protein: CSVGRDSSSGNTIYF

V gene: TRBV5-1
D gene: TRBD2
J gene: TRBJ2-5
CDR3 protein: CASRREGAPGTQYF

V gene: TRBV7-9
D gene: .
J gene: TRBJ2-7
CDR3 protein: CASSLVTRHEQYF

V gene: TRBV5-4
D gene: .
J gene: TRBJ2-7
CDR3 protein: CASSLEAGNYEQYF

V gene: TRBV7-8
D gene: .
J gene: TRBJ2-7
CDR3 protein: CASSPVGNSYEQYF

V gene: TRBV3-1/TRBV3-2
D gene: .
J gene: TRBJ2-7
CDR3 protein: CASSPLGSALYEQYF

V gene: TRBV3-1/TRBV3-2
D gene: TRBD1
J gene: TRBJ1-2
CDR3 protein: CASSPIGDRNYGYTF

V gene: TRBV5-1
D gene: .
J gene: TRBJ1-3
CDR3 protein: CASSLVAGSSGNTIYF

V gene: TRBV10-2
D gene: .
J gene: TRBJ2-5
CDR3 protein: CASSERDFQETQYF

V gene: TRBV20-1
D gene: .
J gene: TRBJ1-1
CDR3 protein: CSAKLNTEAFF

V gene: TRBV30
D gene: .
J gene: TRBJ2-5
CDR3 protein: CAWSIQETQYF

V gene: TRBV30
D gene: TRBD2
J gene: TRBJ2-7
CDR3 protein: CAWSQARAGGLDEQYF